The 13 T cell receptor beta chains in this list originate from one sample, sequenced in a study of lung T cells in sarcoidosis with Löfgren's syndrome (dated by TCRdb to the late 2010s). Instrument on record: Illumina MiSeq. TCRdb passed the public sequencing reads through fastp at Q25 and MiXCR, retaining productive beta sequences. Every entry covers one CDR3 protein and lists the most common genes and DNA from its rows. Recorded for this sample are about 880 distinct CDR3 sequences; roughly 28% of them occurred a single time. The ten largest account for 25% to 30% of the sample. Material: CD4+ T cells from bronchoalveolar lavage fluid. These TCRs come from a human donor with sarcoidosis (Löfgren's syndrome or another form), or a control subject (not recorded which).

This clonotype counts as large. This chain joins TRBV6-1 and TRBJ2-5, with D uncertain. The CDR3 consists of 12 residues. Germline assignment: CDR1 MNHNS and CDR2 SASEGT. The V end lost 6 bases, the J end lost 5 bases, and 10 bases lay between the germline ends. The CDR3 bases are TGTGCCAGCAGCCAAGAAGGGGAGACCCAGTACTTC. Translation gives CASSQEGETQYF.

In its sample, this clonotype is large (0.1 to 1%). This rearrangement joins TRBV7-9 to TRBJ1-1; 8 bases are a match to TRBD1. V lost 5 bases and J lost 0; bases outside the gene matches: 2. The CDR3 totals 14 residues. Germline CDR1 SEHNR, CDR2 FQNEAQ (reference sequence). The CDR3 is CASSPDRVNTEAFF. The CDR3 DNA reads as TGTGCCAGCAGCCCGGACAGGGTGAACACTGAAGCTTTCTTT.

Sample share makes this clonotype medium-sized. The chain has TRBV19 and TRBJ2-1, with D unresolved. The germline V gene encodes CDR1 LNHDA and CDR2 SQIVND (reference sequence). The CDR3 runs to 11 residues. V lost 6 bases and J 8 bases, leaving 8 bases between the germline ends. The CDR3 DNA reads TGTGCCAGTAGGGATTGGGATGAGCAGTTCTTC. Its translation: CASRDWDEQFF.

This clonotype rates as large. The CDR3 DNA is TGTGCCAGCAGGACAGGTATTTCACCCCTCCACTTT. Amino acid sequence: CASRTGISPLHF. J is TRBJ1-6 and V is TRBV6-1, with a tentative D call TRBD1 (6 bases). Deletions cut 6 bases from V and 9 bases from J, with 9 bases between. CDR1 and CDR2 (germline): MNHNS, SASEGT. CDR3 size: 12 residues.

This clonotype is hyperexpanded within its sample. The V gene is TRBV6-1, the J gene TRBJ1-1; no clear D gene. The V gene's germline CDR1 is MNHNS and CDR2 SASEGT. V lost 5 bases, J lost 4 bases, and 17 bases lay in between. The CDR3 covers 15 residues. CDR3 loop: CASSYLPGRSTEAFF. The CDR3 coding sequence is TGTGCCAGCAGTTATTTGCCGGGCCGCAGCACTGAAGCTTTCTTT.

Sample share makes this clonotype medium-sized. In nucleotides, the CDR3 is TGTGCCAGCAGACCTGGGACTAGCGGGAGGAGAGATACGCAGTATTTT. It specifies CASRPGTSGRRDTQYF. J is TRBJ2-3 and V is TRBV12-3 or TRBV12-4; 15 bases line up with TRBD2. J lost 5 bases, V lost 6 bases, and 6 bases had no gene match. CDR3 length: 16 amino acids.

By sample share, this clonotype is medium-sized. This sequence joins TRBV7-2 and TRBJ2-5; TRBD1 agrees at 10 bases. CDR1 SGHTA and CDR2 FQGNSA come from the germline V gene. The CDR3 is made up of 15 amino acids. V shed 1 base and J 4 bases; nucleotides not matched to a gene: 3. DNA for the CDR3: TGTGCCAGCAGCTTAGTCGGGACAGGGGCAGAGACCCAGTACTTC. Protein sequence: CASSLVGTGAETQYF.

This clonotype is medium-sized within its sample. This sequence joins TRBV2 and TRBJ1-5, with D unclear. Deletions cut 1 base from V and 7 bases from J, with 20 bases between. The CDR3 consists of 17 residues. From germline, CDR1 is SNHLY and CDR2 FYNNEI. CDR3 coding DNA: TGTGCCAGCAGTGAAGTGTCTAGGCGGACCCACGGCCAGCCCCAGCATTTT. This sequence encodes CASSEVSRRTHGQPQHF.

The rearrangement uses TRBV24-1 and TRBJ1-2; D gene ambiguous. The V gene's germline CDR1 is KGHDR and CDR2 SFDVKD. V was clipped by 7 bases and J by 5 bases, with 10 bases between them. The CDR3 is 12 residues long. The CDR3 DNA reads TGTGCCACCAGCGCGCTGGGGTATGGCTACACCTTC. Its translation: CATSALGYGYTF.

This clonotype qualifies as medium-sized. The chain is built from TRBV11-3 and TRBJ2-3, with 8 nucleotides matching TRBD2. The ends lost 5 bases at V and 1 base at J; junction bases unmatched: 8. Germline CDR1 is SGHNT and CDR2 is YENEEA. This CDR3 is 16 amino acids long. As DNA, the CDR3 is TGTGCCAGCAGCCCAGCCGGGACTAGTCGCACAGATACGCAGTATTTT. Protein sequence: CASSPAGTSRTDTQYF.

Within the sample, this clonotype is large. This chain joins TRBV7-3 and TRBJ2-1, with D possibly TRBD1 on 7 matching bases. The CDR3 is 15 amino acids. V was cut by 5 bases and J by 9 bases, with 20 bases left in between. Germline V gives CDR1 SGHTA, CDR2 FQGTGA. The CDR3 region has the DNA TGTGCCAGCAGCCCGACAAGACAGGGAGGTAGTGAGCAGTTCTTC. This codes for CASSPTRQGGSEQFF.

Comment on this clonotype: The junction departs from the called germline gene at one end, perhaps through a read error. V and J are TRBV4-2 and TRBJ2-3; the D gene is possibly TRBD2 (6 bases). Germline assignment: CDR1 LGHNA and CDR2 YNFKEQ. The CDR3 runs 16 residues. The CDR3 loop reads CTSRLAGTGDTDTQYF. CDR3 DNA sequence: TGTACCAGCAGACTCGCCGGGACTGGCGATACAGATACGCAGTATTTT.

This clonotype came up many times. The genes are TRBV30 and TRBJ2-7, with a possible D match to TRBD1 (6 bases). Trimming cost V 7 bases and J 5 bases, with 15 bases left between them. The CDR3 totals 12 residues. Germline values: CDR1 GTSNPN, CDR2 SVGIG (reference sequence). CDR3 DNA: TGTGCCTCCAACAGGGTGGTGGACGAGCAGTACTTC. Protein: CASNRVVDEQYF.